This TCR beta chain was recorded in a study of T-cell reconstitution after alpha-beta-depleted transplantation in children. Study-level findings and limits: Alpha-beta T cells present about two months after transplant were reported to originate from several hundred expanded graft clones. Where some patients showed high TCRbeta diversity at day 60, it came from recipient T cells and thymic progenitors that had survived. From newly produced T cells came most of the T-cell counts and diversity one year after transplant.

Unique molecular identifiers were incorporated during preparation of the TCRbeta library. TCRdb processed the PCR reads anew with MiXCR; each CDR3 protein has one entry. The sample includes 100,000 or so distinct CDR3 sequences, 15% to 19% of them seen just once. This clonotype was found a few times. The antigen is not known. The sequences come from PBMCs, mostly from graft donor cells, collected 180 days after TCRalphabeta/CD19-depleted stem cell transplant. This receptor was taken from a male patient aged 2 to 9 who had a stem cell transplant for acute lymphoblastic leukemia, so the T cells may come from the graft donor.

The CDR3, as DNA: TGTGCCAGCAGCTTAGGCCCTCAAGGGAGGTATAATTCACCCCTCCACTTT. It yields the protein CASSLGPQGRYNSPLHF. This chain links TRBV11-2 with TRBJ1-6; no firm D call. This CDR3 has 17 residues. V was trimmed by 1 base and J by 4 bases, leaving 14 bases between them. Germline-derived CDR1 and CDR2 are SGHAT and FQNNGV.